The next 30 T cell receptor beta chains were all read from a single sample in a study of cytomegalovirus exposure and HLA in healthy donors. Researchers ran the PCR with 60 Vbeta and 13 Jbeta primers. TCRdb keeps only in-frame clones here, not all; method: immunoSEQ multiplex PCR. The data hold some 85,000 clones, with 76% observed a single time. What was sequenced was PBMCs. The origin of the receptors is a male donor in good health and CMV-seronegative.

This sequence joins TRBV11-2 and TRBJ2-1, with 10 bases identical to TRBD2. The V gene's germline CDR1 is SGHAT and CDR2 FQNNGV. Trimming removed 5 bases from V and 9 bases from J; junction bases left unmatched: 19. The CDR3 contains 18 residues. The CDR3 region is CASSTLSSMLAGASEQFF. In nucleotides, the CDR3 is TGTGCCAGCAGCACGTTGTCGAGTATGCTAGCGGGAGCCAGTGAGCAGTTCTTC. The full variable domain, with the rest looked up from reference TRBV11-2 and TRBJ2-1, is EAGVAQSPRYKIIEKRQSVAFWCNPISGHATLYWYQQILGQGPKLLIQFQNNGVVDDSQLPKDRFSAERLKGVDSTLKIQPAKLEDSAVYLCASSTLSSMLAGASEQFFGPGTRLTVL.

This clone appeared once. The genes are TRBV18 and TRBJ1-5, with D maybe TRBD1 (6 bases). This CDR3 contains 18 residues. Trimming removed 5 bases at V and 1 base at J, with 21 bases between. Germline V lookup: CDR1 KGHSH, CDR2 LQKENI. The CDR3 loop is CASSANEQGWGSNQPQHF. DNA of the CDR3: TGTGCCAGCTCAGCAAACGAACAGGGATGGGGCAGCAATCAGCCCCAGCATTTT.

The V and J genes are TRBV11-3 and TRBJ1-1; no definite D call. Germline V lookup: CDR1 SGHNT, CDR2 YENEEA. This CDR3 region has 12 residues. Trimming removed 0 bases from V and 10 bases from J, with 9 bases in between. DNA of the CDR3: TGTGCCAGCAGCTTAGACTCGGGGAGAGCTTTCTTT. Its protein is CASSLDSGRAFF.

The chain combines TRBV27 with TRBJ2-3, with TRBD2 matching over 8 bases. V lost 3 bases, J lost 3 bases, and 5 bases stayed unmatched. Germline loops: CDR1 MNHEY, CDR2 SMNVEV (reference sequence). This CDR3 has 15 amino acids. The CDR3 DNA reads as TGTGCCAGCAGTTTCCGGGGGACTAGAACAGATACGCAGTATTTT. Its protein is CASSFRGTRTDTQYF.

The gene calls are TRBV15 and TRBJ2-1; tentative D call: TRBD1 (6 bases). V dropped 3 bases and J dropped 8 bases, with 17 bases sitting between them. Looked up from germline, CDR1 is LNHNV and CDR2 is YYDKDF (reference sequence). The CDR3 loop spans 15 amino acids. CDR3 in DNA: TGTGCCACCAGCAGCAAGGGACAAGCGGCCGATGAGCAGTTCTTC. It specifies CATSSKGQAADEQFF.

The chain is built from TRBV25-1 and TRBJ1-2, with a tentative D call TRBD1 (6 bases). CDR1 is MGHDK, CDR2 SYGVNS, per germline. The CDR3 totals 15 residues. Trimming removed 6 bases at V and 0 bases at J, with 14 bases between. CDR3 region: CASRETGIANYGYTF. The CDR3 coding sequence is TGTGCCAGCAGGGAAACAGGGATAGCTAACTATGGCTACACCTTC.

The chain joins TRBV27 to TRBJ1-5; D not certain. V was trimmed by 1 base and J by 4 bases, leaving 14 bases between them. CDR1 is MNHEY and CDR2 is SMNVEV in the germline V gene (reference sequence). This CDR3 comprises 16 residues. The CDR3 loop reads CASSLFYDLGNQPQHF. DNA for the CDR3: TGTGCCAGCAGTTTATTCTACGACTTAGGAAATCAGCCCCAGCATTTT.

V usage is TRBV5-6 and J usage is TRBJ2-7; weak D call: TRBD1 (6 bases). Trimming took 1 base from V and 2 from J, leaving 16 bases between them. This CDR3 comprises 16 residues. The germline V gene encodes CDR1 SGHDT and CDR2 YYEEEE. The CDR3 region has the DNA TGTGCCAGCAGCTTGCTTGGACAGCCATTCCCCTACGAGCAGTACTTC. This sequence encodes CASSLLGQPFPYEQYF.

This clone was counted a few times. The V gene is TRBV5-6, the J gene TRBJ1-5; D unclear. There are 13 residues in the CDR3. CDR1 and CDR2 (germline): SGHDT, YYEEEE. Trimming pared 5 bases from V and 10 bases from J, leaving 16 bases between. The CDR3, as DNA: TGTGCCAGCAGGTACCGGACTGCCCAACCCCAGCATTTT. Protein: CASRYRTAQPQHF.

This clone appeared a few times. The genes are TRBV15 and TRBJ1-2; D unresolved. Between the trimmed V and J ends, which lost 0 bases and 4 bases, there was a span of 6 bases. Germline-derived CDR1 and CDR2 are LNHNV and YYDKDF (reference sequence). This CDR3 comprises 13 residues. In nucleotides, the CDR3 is TGTGCCACCAGCAGAGATCAACTCTATGGCTACACCTTC. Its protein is CATSRDQLYGYTF.

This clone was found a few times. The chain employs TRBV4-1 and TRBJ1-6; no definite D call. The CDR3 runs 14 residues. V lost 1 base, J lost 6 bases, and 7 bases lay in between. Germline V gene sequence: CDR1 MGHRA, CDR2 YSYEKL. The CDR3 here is CASSQGYSNSPLHF. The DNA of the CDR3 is TGCGCCAGCAGCCAAGGTTACAGTAATTCACCCCTCCACTTT.

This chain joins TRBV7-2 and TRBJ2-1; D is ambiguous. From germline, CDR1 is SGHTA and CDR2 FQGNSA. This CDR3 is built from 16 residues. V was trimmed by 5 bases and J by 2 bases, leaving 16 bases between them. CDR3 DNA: TGTGCCAGCAGCCGACAAACTCTATTAACCTACAATGAGCAGTTCTTC. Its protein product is CASSRQTLLTYNEQFF.

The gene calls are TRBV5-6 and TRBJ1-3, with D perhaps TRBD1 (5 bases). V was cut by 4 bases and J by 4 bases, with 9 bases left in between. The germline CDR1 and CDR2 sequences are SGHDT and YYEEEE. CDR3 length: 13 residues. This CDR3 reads CASSPGVGNTIYF. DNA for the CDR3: TGTGCCAGCAGCCCGGGGGTCGGAAACACCATATATTTT.

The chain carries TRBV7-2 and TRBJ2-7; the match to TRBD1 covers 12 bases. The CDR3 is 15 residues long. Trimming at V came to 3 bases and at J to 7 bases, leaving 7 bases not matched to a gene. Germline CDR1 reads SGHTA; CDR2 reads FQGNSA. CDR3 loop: CASSFRGQGAREQYF. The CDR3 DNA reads TGTGCCAGCAGCTTCAGGGGACAGGGGGCTCGGGAGCAGTACTTC. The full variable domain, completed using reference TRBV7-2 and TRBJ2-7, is GAGVSQSPSNKVTEKGKDVELRCDPISGHTALYWYRQSLGQGLEFLIYFQGNSAPDKSGLPSDRFSAERTGGSVSTLTIQRTQQEDSAVYLCASSFRGQGAREQYFGPGTRLTVT.

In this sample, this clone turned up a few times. The chain's CDR3 is CASSQEPSGTGGRHQPQHF. The CDR3, as DNA: TGCGCCAGCAGCCAAGAGCCATCGGGGACAGGGGGTCGTCATCAGCCCCAGCATTTT. The chain links TRBV4-3 to TRBJ1-5; 11 positions match TRBD1. The CDR3 is 19 residues long. Germline V gene lookup returns CDR1 LGHNA and CDR2 YSLEER. J gave up 5 bases and V 0 bases, and 12 bases lay outside the gene matches.

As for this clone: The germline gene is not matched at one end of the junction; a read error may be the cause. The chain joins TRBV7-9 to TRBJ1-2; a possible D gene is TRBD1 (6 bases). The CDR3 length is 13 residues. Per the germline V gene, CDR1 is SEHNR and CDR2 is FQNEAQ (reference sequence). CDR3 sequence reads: CSSSPRDMDGYTF. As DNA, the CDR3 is TGTTCCAGCAGCCCCCGGGACATGGATGGCTACACCTTC.

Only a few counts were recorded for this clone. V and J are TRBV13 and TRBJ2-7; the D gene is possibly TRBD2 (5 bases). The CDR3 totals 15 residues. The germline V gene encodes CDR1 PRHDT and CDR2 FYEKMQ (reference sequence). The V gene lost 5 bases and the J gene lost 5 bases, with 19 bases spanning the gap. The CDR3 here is CASSQLGPPVDEQYF. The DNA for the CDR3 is TGTGCCAGCAGCCAACTAGGGCCGCCAGTCGACGAGCAGTACTTC.

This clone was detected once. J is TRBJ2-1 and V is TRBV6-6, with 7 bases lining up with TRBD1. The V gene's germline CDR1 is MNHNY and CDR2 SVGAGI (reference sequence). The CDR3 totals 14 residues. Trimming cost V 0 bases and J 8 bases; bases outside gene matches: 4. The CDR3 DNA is TGTGCCAGCAGTTACTCCACAGGGGTCTATGAGCAGTTCTTC. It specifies CASSYSTGVYEQFF.

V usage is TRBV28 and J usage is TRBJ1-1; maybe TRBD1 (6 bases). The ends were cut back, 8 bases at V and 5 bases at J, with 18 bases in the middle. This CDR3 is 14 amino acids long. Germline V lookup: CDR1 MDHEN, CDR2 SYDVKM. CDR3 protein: CASFLGGGVTEAFF. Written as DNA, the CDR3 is TGTGCCAGCTTCCTGGGAGGGGGAGTGACTGAAGCTTTCTTT.

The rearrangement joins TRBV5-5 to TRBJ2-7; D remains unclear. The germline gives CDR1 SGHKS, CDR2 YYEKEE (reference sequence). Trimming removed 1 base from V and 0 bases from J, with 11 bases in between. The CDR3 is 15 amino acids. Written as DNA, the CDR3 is TGTGCCAGCAGCTTGACCGATTGGAGCTCCTACGAGCAGTACTTC. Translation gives CASSLTDWSSYEQYF.

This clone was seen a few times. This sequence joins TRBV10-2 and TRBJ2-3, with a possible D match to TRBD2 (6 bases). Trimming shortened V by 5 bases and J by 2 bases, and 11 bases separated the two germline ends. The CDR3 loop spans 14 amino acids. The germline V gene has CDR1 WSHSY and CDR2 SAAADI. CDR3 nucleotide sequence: TGCGCCAGCAGTAGACTAGGGCTCACAGATACGCAGTATTTT. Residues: CASSRLGLTDTQYF.

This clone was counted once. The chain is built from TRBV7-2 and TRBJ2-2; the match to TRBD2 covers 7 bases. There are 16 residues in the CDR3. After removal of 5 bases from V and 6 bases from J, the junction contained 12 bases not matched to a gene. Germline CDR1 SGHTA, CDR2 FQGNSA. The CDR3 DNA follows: TGTGCCAGCAGCCACGCGCGTAGCGGGCTTGCCGGGGAGCTGTTTTTT. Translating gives CASSHARSGLAGELFF.

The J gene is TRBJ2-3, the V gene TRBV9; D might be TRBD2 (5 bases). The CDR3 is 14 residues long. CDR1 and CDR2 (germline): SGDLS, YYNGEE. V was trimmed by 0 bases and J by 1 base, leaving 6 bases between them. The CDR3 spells CASSVVGGTDTQYF. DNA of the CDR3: TGTGCCAGCAGCGTAGTCGGGGGCACAGATACGCAGTATTTT.

The CDR3 loop reads CASSQAGQGGEKLFF. The CDR3 nucleotides are TGCGCCAGCAGCCAAGCAGGACAGGGGGGTGAAAAACTGTTTTTT. The chain is built from TRBV4-3 and TRBJ1-4; 10 bases are shared with TRBD1. Per germline, CDR1 LGHNA and CDR2 YSLEER. This CDR3 region has 15 residues. After removal of 1 base from V and 7 bases from J, the junction contained 3 bases not matched to a gene.

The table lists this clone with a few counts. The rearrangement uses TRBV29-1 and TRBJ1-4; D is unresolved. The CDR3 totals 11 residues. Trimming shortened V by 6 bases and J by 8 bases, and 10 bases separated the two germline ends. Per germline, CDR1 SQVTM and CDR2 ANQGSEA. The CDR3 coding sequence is TGCAGCGTGATACAGACCGAAAAACTGTTTTTT. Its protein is CSVIQTEKLFF.

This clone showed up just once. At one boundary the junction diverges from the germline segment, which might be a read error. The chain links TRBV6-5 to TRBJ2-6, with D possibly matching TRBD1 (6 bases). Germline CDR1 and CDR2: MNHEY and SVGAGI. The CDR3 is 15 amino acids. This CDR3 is CASRSTGSGANGLTF. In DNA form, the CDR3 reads TGTGCCAGCAGGTCTACAGGGTCTGGGGCCAACGGCCTGACTTTC.

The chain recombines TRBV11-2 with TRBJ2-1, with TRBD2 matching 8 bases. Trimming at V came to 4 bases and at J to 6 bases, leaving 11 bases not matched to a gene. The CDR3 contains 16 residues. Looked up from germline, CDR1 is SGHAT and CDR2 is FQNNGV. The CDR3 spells CASSSLYSGNGNEQFF. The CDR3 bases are TGTGCCAGCAGCTCCCTCTATAGCGGGAATGGCAATGAGCAGTTCTTC.

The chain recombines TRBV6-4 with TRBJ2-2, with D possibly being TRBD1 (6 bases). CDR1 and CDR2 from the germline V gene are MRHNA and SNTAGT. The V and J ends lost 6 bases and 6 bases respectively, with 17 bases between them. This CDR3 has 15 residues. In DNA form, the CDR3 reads TGTGCCAGCAGATATATAGCGCAGGGGTCCGGGGAGCTGTTTTTT. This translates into CASRYIAQGSGELFF.

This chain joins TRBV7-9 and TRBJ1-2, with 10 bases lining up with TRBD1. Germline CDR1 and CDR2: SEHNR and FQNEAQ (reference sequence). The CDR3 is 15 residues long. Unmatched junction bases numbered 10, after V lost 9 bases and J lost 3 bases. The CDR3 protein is CASQPGQGSYYGYTF. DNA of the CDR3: TGTGCCAGTCAACCGGGACAGGGGTCTTACTATGGCTACACCTTC. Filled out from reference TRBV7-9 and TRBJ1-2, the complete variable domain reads DTGVSQNPRHKITKRGQNVTFRCDPISEHNRLYWYRQTLGQGPEFLTYFQNEAQLEKSRLLSDRFSAERPKGSFSTLEIQRTEQGDSAMYLCASQPGQGSYYGYTFGSGTRLTVV.

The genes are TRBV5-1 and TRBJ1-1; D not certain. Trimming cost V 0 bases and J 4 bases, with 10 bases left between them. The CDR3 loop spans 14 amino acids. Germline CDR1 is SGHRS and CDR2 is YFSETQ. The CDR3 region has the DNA TGCGCCAGCAGCTTGGAGGGAGTGCTCACTGAAGCTTTCTTT. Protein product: CASSLEGVLTEAFF.